The text below deals with one T cell receptor (beta chain). What antigen it recognizes has not been identified. Base quality data are lacking; no much larger clone is found one base away. The data stem from a study of CD8+CD57+ T cells in acquired aplastic anemia (dated by TCRdb to the late 2010s). About the investigation overall: Extracted DNA from sorted CD4+ and CD8+ cells averaged approximately 3.4 ug, ranging from about 0.18 to 27.4 ug. CD8+CD57+ expansion was defined as a frequency above the mean frequency observed in healthy subjects.

TCR beta VDJ combination and CDR3 sequence profiling used genomic DNA as the template. An Illumina HiSeq 2000 was used for TCR repertoire sequencing. In the original analysis: TRBV/TRBJ rearrangement plots, CDR3 size and DJ length profiles, and Simpson's diversity index were used to assess repertoires. The most abundant DNA sequence in the deep sequencing data was defined as the immunodominant clone. CDR3 amino acid sequences were checked for sharing across subjects and were also compared against the VDJdb database and published repertoires. TCRdb reanalyzed the raw reads on its own, using fastp at Q25 for trimming and MiXCR for clone calling, and kept in-frame beta chains. Each record represents a unique CDR3 protein, reported with the most common genes and DNA among its rows. What appears here as the V and J calls and clone size reflects TCRdb's work, not the paper's. The sample yields around 180,000 distinct CDR3 sequences; around 50% were counted once. The biggest ten clones account for 10% to 15% of the sample.

The CDR3 has 15 amino acids, counting the end cysteine and phenylalanine. The entry retains the CDR3 DNA only, 45 bases that are in frame from base 1. CDR1 and CDR2, per the germline V gene (reference sequence), are DFQATT and SNEGSKA. Trimming removed 3 bases from V and 0 bases from J, leaving 13 bases between the germline ends. Flow cytometry had shown CD8+CD57+ cell expansion in the patients selected for sequencing. Every patient had severe acquired aplastic anemia, diagnosed using the International Study of Aplastic Anemia and Agranulocytosis and Camitta criteria. Patients had received no therapy at the time of blood sampling. In this study, sorted CD4+ and CD8+ T cells from the blood of healthy subjects and of severe aplastic anemia patients had their TCR repertoires deep-sequenced. Patients were enrolled in the USA under clinicaltrials.gov protocols 00001620, 01623167, 00001397, 00071045, 00081523 and 00961064. Ficoll-Paque density gradient centrifugation was used to isolate peripheral blood mononuclear cells. Before DNA extraction, CD4+ and CD8+ T cells were sorted with FACS or magnetic beads.

Study-wide findings and limitations: Although twenty-nine CD8+ CDR3 sequences were shared by patients and controls, these sequences appeared highly expressed in patients and within the immunodominant clones of patients. Patients and healthy controls showed no significant difference in CD8+ Simpson's diversity (P=0.060).

The specimen sequenced was sorted CD4+, CD8+, or CD8+CD57+ T cells (not recorded which) from PBMCs. The chain is encoded by TRBV20-1 joined to TRBJ2-3; TRBD1 is a weak D gene call, 6 bases matching. This sequence was found in a human donor with aplastic anemia. The nucleotides read TGCAGTGCTAGCGCCGGACAGCTAAGCACAGATACGCAGTATTTT. Protein translation: CSASAGQLSTDTQYF.